These 28 T cell receptor beta chains were all obtained from the same sample, sequenced in a study of spatial heterogeneity in lung cancer. Time point denoted: sample taken at primary tumor resection. The study sequenced unsorted whole RNA from tumor, nontumor lung or frozen PBMC. TCRdb passed the 5' RACE reads through MiXCR, listing each CDR3 protein once. Of about 50,000 distinct CDR3 sequences in the sample, 7.6% were seen once. The material sequenced was PBMCs, taken at surgery. The receptors here all came from a female donor with early-stage non-small cell lung cancer.

The table lists this clonotype with many counts. Here the CDR3 reads CASSTSGGYEQYF. CDR3 nucleotide sequence: TGTGCCAGCAGCACTAGCGGGGGTTACGAGCAGTACTTC. This chain joins TRBV25-1 and TRBJ2-7; 11 nucleotides agree with TRBD2. V was clipped by 6 bases and J by 4 bases; unmatched bases: 2. Germline V lookup: CDR1 MGHDK, CDR2 SYGVNS. The CDR3 runs 13 residues.

V gene TRBV19 combines with J gene TRBJ1-2; TRBD1 aligns across 9 bases. With V trimmed by 5 bases and J by 4 bases, 5 bases remained unmatched. Germline V gene data show CDR1 as LNHDA and CDR2 as SQIVND (reference sequence). This CDR3 contains 14 residues. The CDR3 region is CASSLPGQGYGYTF. For the CDR3, the DNA is TGTGCCAGTAGTCTTCCGGGACAGGGCTATGGCTACACCTTC.

The chain links TRBV7-2 to TRBJ2-5, with 9 bases lining up with TRBD2. Looked up from germline, CDR1 is SGHTA and CDR2 is FQGNSA. The junction had 9 bases not matched to a gene; V was cut back by 5 bases and J by 5 bases. The CDR3 contains 15 residues. For the CDR3, the DNA is TGTGCCAGCAGCATAGAGCGGGGGGTAGGGGAGACCCAGTACTTC. Its translation: CASSIERGVGETQYF.

This clonotype came up a few times. The chain is built from TRBV20-1 and TRBJ2-7; 9 nucleotides match TRBD1. The CDR3 has 13 amino acids. V shed 6 bases, J shed 3 bases, and the junction held 6 bases outside the gene matches. The germline V gene encodes CDR1 DFQATT and CDR2 SNEGSKA (reference sequence). Written as DNA, the CDR3 is TGCAGTGCCCCGCCGGGACAGGGCTACGAGCAGTACTTC. Amino acid sequence: CSAPPGQGYEQYF.

The chain carries TRBV19 and TRBJ1-5; D is unresolved. V was cut by 9 bases and J by 7 bases, with 1 base left in between. CDR3 length equals 8 residues. Germline lookup yields CDR1 LNHDA and CDR2 SQIVND (reference sequence). The DNA of the CDR3 is TGTGCCAGACAGCCCCAGCATTTT. Translated: CARQPQHF.

This clonotype was found a few times. This chain connects TRBV11-2 to TRBJ2-1, with TRBD2 matching over 11 bases. This CDR3 region has 14 residues. Germline CDR1 is SGHAT and CDR2 is FQNNGV. After removal of 1 base from V and 9 bases from J, the junction contained 2 bases not matched to a gene. Here the CDR3 DNA reads TGTGCCAGCAGCTTAGGACTAGCGGGGACTGAGCAGTTCTTC. This codes for CASSLGLAGTEQFF.

The sample holds many counts of this clonotype. The rearrangement links TRBV9 to TRBJ2-3; D is unresolved. CDR1 is SGDLS and CDR2 is YYNGEE in the germline V gene. The CDR3 length is 15 residues. The ends were cut back, 3 bases at V and 2 bases at J, with 13 bases in the middle. The CDR3 loop is CASSEGGIFTDTQYF. CDR3 in DNA: TGTGCCAGCAGCGAAGGCGGTATCTTCACAGATACGCAGTATTTT.

This clonotype was recorded many times. The V and J genes are TRBV30 and TRBJ1-2, with 8 bases identical to TRBD1. This CDR3 is built from 14 residues. Germline CDR1 and CDR2: GTSNPN and SVGIG (reference sequence). With 4 bases clipped from V and 2 bases from J, the junction kept 6 bases outside the gene matches. Here the CDR3 DNA reads TGTGCCTGGACCTGGACAGGGATCAACTATGGCTACACCTTC. It translates to CAWTWTGINYGYTF.

The rearrangement links TRBV27 to TRBJ2-5; 7 bases are a match to TRBD1. The CDR3 is 15 residues long. Germline loops: CDR1 MNHEY, CDR2 SMNVEV (reference sequence). Trimming removed 5 bases from V and 2 bases from J; junction bases left unmatched: 8. The CDR3 DNA sequence: TGTGCCAGCAGTCCTATACGGGGACAGCAAGAGACCCAGTACTTC. The encoded protein is CASSPIRGQQETQYF.

This clonotype appeared once. The junction departs from the called germline gene at one end, perhaps through a read error. This chain links TRBV23-1 with TRBJ2-1; D could derive from TRBD1 or TRBD2 (5 bases each). TRBV23-1 is flagged as an ORF with uncertain function. The CDR3 covers 15 residues. The CDR3 nucleotides are TGCGCCAGCAGACAATCAGAGGGGCGATCCAATGAGCAGTTCTTC. As protein: CASRQSEGRSNEQFF.

This clonotype was seen repeatedly, ten times or more. V usage is TRBV7-9 and J usage is TRBJ2-3, with D unclear. The CDR3 sequence is 12 residues long. Germline values: CDR1 SEHNR, CDR2 FQNEAQ (reference sequence). V gave up 4 bases and J gave up 4 bases, with 6 bases separating them. In nucleotides, the CDR3 is TGTGCCAGCAGCTACCTAGCAGATACGCAGTATTTT. As protein: CASSYLADTQYF.

The chain couples TRBV20-1 to TRBJ2-3, with TRBD1 matching over 7 bases. Unmatched junction bases numbered 8, after V lost 5 bases and J lost 3 bases. The CDR3 extends over 14 amino acids. Germline CDR1 reads DFQATT; CDR2 reads SNEGSKA (reference sequence). The CDR3, as DNA: TGCAGTGCTTCCCGGGACAGCAGGACAGATACGCAGTATTTT. Amino acid sequence: CSASRDSRTDTQYF.

The sample holds a few counts of this clonotype. The CDR3 DNA is TGTGCCAGCAGCACTAAAGGCCGGAGTACAGACTATAATTCACCCCTCCACTTT. Translating it yields CASSTKGRSTDYNSPLHF. The chain carries TRBV7-9 and TRBJ1-6, with D uncertain. Germline CDR1 is SEHNR and CDR2 is FQNEAQ (reference sequence). The CDR3 is 18 residues long. V was cut by 5 bases and J by 3 bases, with 20 bases left in between.

V usage is TRBV7-2 and J usage is TRBJ2-1; 11 positions match TRBD2. The germline V gene has CDR1 SGHTA and CDR2 FQGNSA. J gave up 8 bases and V 3 bases, and 9 bases lay outside the gene matches. The CDR3 sequence is 16 residues long. CDR3 sequence reads: CASSFVGSGGADEQFF. CDR3 nucleotides: TGTGCCAGCAGCTTCGTGGGTAGCGGGGGGGCCGATGAGCAGTTCTTC.

The V gene is TRBV14, the J gene TRBJ1-1; D is undetermined. V was pared by 2 bases and J by 2 bases, with 15 bases between. Looked up from germline, CDR1 is SGHDN and CDR2 is FVKESK. This CDR3 is built from 16 residues. The CDR3 DNA reads as TGTGCCAGCAGCCAACTACCCCCTTCAAAAAACACTGAAGCTTTCTTT. Its protein product is CASSQLPPSKNTEAFF.

The chain recombines TRBV7-2 with TRBJ2-3; TRBD1 or TRBD2 may be the D gene (5 bases each). Germline CDR1 is SGHTA and CDR2 is FQGNSA. There are 14 residues in the CDR3. The V end was cut by 7 bases, the J end by 6 bases, with 17 bases between. Here the CDR3 DNA reads TGTGCCAGCAATTTGGGGGTTTCGGCTGATACGCAGTATTTT. This translates into CASNLGVSADTQYF.

This clonotype was counted many times. The V gene is TRBV7-2, the J gene TRBJ2-5; D gene uncertain. The CDR3 length is 14 residues. Deletions cut 6 bases from V and 1 base from J, with 12 bases between. The V gene's germline CDR1 is SGHTA and CDR2 FQGNSA. The CDR3 region is CASSPQSIQETQYF. The CDR3 region has the DNA TGTGCCAGCAGTCCACAGAGCATCCAAGAGACCCAGTACTTC.

CDR3 nucleotide sequence: TGCGCCAGCAGCTTGGAAGCGGGGGGGCCTACAAGAGAGCAGTTCTTC. This gives the protein CASSLEAGGPTREQFF. This chain links TRBV5-1 with TRBJ2-1; TRBD2 matches at 10 bases. V gave up 0 bases and J gave up 10 bases; unmatched junction bases: 10. This CDR3 has 16 amino acids. The germline CDR1 and CDR2 sequences are SGHRS and YFSETQ.

This clonotype occurred a few times. This chain links TRBV2 with TRBJ2-1; 9 bases are a match to TRBD1. V was clipped by 7 bases and J by 9 bases; unmatched bases: 10. CDR3 length: 14 residues. The germline CDR1 and CDR2 sequences are SNHLY and FYNNEI. This CDR3 is CASNLDRGAGEQFF. The CDR3 region has the DNA TGTGCCAGCAATCTGGACAGGGGAGCGGGTGAGCAGTTCTTC.

This clonotype was detected many times. The chain recombines TRBV10-2 with TRBJ1-4; D remains unclear. The germline V and J ends were trimmed by 5 bases and 5 bases, with 6 bases remaining between them. The CDR3 covers 12 residues. Germline values: CDR1 WSHSY, CDR2 SAAADI. The CDR3 sequence is CASSFRNEKLFF. As DNA, the CDR3 is TGCGCCAGCAGTTTCAGGAATGAAAAACTGTTTTTT.

This clonotype occurred a few times. The chain is built from TRBV4-2 and TRBJ2-2; 10 bases are shared with TRBD2. Per the germline V gene, CDR1 is LGHNA and CDR2 is YNFKEQ. The junction had 12 bases not matched to a gene; V was cut back by 0 bases and J by 5 bases. The CDR3 consists of 19 residues. The CDR3 here is CASSQERSSGGAETGELFF. The CDR3 DNA is TGTGCCAGCAGCCAAGAGCGTTCAAGCGGGGGGGCCGAGACCGGGGAGCTGTTTTTT.

This clonotype was counted ten times or more. The V and J genes are TRBV7-3 and TRBJ2-3, with TRBD2 matching over 7 bases. Unmatched junction bases numbered 3, after V lost 5 bases and J lost 1 base. Germline CDR1 reads SGHTA; CDR2 reads FQGTGA. CDR3 length equals 14 residues. CDR3 amino acids: CASSPSGGTDTQYF. CDR3 DNA: TGTGCCAGCAGCCCAAGCGGGGGCACAGATACGCAGTATTTT.

This clonotype was counted at least ten times. The V gene is TRBV5-6, the J gene TRBJ2-5, with 7 nucleotides matching TRBD1. Germline V CDR1 and CDR2: SGHDT, YYEEEE. The CDR3 runs 17 residues. Unmatched junction bases numbered 13, after V lost 3 bases and J lost 2 bases. Written as DNA, the CDR3 is TGTGCCAGCAGCTCCCTTGGACAGGAACCCGTTCAAGAGACCCAGTACTTC. Translated: CASSSLGQEPVQETQYF.

This clonotype has more than one count but fewer than ten. This chain joins TRBV18 and TRBJ1-5, with TRBD1 identical over 8 bases. The CDR3 runs 13 residues. Germline V lookup: CDR1 KGHSH, CDR2 LQKENI. With V trimmed by 5 bases and J by 11 bases, 8 bases remained unmatched. Here the CDR3 reads CASSSGQDTTQHF. Here the CDR3 DNA reads TGTGCCAGCTCATCGGGACAGGACACAACCCAGCATTTT.

This clonotype was recorded a few times. The chain recombines TRBV6-2 or TRBV6-3 with TRBJ2-7, with a possible D match to TRBD1 (6 bases). Trimming removed 0 bases at V and 5 bases at J, with 11 bases between. The CDR3 loop spans 14 amino acids. Germline CDR1 reads MNHEY; CDR2 reads SVGEGT. DNA for the CDR3: TGTGCCAGCAGTTACTCGACAGGATTGGACGAGCAGTACTTC. The encoded protein is CASSYSTGLDEQYF.

The sample holds many counts of this clonotype. V is TRBV12-2 and J is TRBJ2-3; no check of the table's D call, TRBD1, against the DNA was made. TRBV12-2 is a pseudogene. The CDR3 spans 18 residues. CDR3 loop: CASRSMAGVNPTSDTQYF. CDR3 nucleotide sequence: TGTGCAAGTCGCTCCATGGCAGGGGTAAATCCCACGTCAGATACGCAGTATTTT.

This clonotype was detected a few times. V usage is TRBV12-3 or TRBV12-4 and J usage is TRBJ1-1, with D hard to call. Trimming removed 7 bases at V and 4 bases at J, with 13 bases between. CDR3 length: 13 residues. As DNA, the CDR3 is TGTGCCAGCATGGAGCGGGAGGTCACTGAAGCTTTCTTT. This translates into CASMEREVTEAFF.

This chain uses TRBV7-2 with TRBJ2-5; D tentatively fits TRBD1 or TRBD2 (6 bases each). The CDR3 is 19 amino acids. V was cut by 5 bases and J by 0 bases, with 25 bases left in between. CDR1 is SGHTA and CDR2 is FQGNSA in the germline V gene. CDR3 protein: CASSPRGAGGGPYQETQYF. As DNA, the CDR3 is TGTGCCAGCAGCCCACGTGGGGCGGGTGGGGGGCCGTACCAAGAGACCCAGTACTTC.